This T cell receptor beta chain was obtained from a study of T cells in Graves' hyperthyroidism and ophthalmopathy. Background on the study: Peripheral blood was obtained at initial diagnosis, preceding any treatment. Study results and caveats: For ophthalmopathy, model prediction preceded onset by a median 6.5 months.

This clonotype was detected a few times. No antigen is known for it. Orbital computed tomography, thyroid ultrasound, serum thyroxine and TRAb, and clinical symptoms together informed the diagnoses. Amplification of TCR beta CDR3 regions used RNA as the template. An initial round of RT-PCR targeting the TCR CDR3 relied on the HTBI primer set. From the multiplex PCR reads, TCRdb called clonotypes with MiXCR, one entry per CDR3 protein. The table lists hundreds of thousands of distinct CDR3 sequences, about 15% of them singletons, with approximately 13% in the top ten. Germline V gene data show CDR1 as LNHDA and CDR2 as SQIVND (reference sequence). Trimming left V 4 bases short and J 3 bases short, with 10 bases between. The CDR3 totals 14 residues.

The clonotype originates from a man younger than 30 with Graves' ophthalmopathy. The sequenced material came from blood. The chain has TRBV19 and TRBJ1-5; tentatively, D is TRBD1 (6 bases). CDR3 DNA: TGTGCCAGTAGTACAACGGGGGCCAATCAGCCCCAGCATTTT. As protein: CASSTTGANQPQHF.